The 32 T cell receptor beta chains below were found in one sample sequenced in a study of T cell responses to AZD1222 COVID-19 vaccine (dated by TCRdb to the early 2020s). Interpreted using the paper, the time point label stands for: about 28 days (+/-7) after the second vaccine dose. Libraries were constructed by the immunoSEQ multiplex PCR assay. Sourced from immuneACCESS, this table was stored by TCRdb with only in-frame sequences that have V and J called. A share of the clones is absent; for the studies checked, an unresolved V gene accounts for under half, and the remainder has no known explanation. The sample table shows about 67,000 clones, and approximately 83% are seen once. Under 8% of the sample is taken by the ten largest. Sequenced here: peripheral blood, sampled 28 days after the second AZD1222 dose. These receptors originate from an adult who received the AZD1222 COVID-19 vaccine.

DNA of the CDR3: TGCGCCAGCAGAAGCGGGGGGGAGTATAATGAAAAACTGTTTTTT. Protein sequence: CASRSGGEYNEKLFF. V usage is TRBV5-1 and J usage is TRBJ1-4; TRBD1 is a possible D gene (5 bases). The CDR3 extends over 15 amino acids. V dropped 5 bases and J dropped 4 bases, with 15 bases sitting between them. The germline CDR1 and CDR2 sequences are SGHRS and YFSETQ.

The chain has TRBV4-3 and TRBJ2-1, with TRBD2 identical over 10 bases. This CDR3 is 16 amino acids long. Germline CDR1 and CDR2: LGHNA and YSLEER. V dropped 3 bases and J dropped 6; count of bases not matched to a gene: 8. The CDR3 coding sequence is TGCGCCAGCAGCCACTCTCTAGCGGGGGCTAGCAATGAGCAGTTCTTC. Residues: CASSHSLAGASNEQFF.

The sample holds a few counts of this clone. This chain connects TRBV12-2 to TRBJ1-1; TRBD1 was called by the table and not checked on the DNA. TRBV12-2 is given as a pseudogene. This CDR3 is 17 amino acids long. CDR3 region: CASRLANAGGVHTEAFF. For the CDR3, the DNA is TGTGCAAGTCGCTTAGCGAATGCAGGGGGCGTGCACACTGAAGCTTTCTTT.

The rearrangement joins TRBV5-1 to TRBJ1-2; no clear D gene. The CDR3 contains 15 residues. The germline gives CDR1 SGHRS, CDR2 YFSETQ. V lost 0 bases and J 5 bases, leaving 14 bases between the germline ends. This chain's CDR3 is CASSLGLGMGYGYTF. The CDR3 DNA reads TGCGCCAGCAGCTTGGGGCTGGGAATGGGATATGGCTACACCTTC.

The V and J genes are TRBV3-1 (or the pseudogene TRBV3-2) and TRBJ2-7; tentatively, D is TRBD1 (5 bases). The CDR3 covers 17 residues. With 0 bases removed from V and 0 bases from J, the gap between germline ends came to 15 bases. Germline-derived CDR1 and CDR2 are LGHDT and YNNKEL (reference sequence). The CDR3 here is CASSQDQGWRISYEQYF. CDR3 sequence (DNA): TGTGCCAGCAGCCAAGATCAGGGCTGGCGGATCTCCTACGAGCAGTACTTC.

CDR3: CASSQEGGPYNEQFF. In nucleotides, the CDR3 is TGCGCCAGCAGCCAAGAAGGGGGACCCTACAATGAGCAGTTCTTC. The rearrangement links TRBV4-3 to TRBJ2-1; D is possibly TRBD1 (6 bases). The CDR3 runs 15 residues. The V and J ends lost 0 bases and 2 bases respectively, with 8 bases between them. CDR1 and CDR2 from the germline V gene are LGHNA and YSLEER.

The chain combines TRBV5-1 with TRBJ2-7, with 9 bases matching TRBD1. This CDR3 has 17 amino acids. Germline CDR1 is SGHRS and CDR2 is YFSETQ. With 4 bases clipped from V and 5 bases from J, the junction kept 16 bases outside the gene matches. The CDR3: CASSPFPTGQGGDEQYF. As DNA, the CDR3 is TGCGCCAGCAGCCCTTTTCCGACGGGACAGGGCGGCGACGAGCAGTACTTC.

The J gene is TRBJ2-5, the V gene TRBV2; D is possibly TRBD2 (6 bases). Trimming pared 6 bases from V and 5 bases from J, leaving 13 bases between. Germline CDR1 and CDR2: SNHLY and FYNNEI. CDR3 length: 13 amino acids. The CDR3 nucleotides are TGTGCCAGCAGCGCCAACCGGGGGGAGACCCAGTACTTC. Amino acids: CASSANRGETQYF.

The CDR3 bases are TGTGCCACCACGGGACTAGCGGGGGACCTTTCGGACAATGAGCAGTTCTTC. This codes for CATTGLAGDLSDNEQFF. The rearrangement links TRBV10-3 to TRBJ2-1, with 14 bases lining up with TRBD2. The CDR3 is made up of 17 amino acids. Germline lookup yields CDR1 ENHRY and CDR2 SYGVKD. Trimming took 10 bases from V and 5 from J; bases not matched to a gene: 13.

Only a few counts were recorded for this clone. The chain carries TRBV11-2 and TRBJ2-6; D unclear. CDR1 and CDR2 (germline): SGHAT, FQNNGV. This CDR3 region has 18 residues. V lost 5 bases, J lost 0 bases, and 17 bases lay in between. CDR3 in DNA: TGTGCCAGCAGCCCTATTAAGGGTTCCCCCTCTGGGGCCAACGTCCTGACTTTC. It is translated as CASSPIKGSPSGANVLTF.

This clone was observed a few times. The rearrangement joins TRBV5-1 to TRBJ1-5, with D hard to call. This CDR3 spans 13 amino acids. V was pared by 8 bases and J by 4 bases, with 13 bases between. From germline, CDR1 is SGHRS and CDR2 YFSETQ. Here the CDR3 reads CASREQPNQPQHF. The CDR3, as DNA: TGCGCCAGTCGGGAACAGCCAAATCAGCCCCAGCATTTT.

The rearrangement joins TRBV30 to TRBJ2-2; TRBD2 matches 7 bases. Losses at the gene ends were 4 bases for V and 6 bases for J; bases not matched to a gene: 5. The CDR3 is 13 residues long. Germline V CDR1 and CDR2: GTSNPN, SVGIG (reference sequence). CDR3 protein: CAWTSGRAGELFF. In nucleotides, the CDR3 is TGTGCCTGGACCTCGGGGAGGGCCGGGGAGCTGTTTTTT.

This rearrangement joins TRBV5-4 to TRBJ2-1, with 12 bases that match TRBD2. This CDR3 is 15 amino acids long. J was trimmed by 5 bases and V by 2 bases; bases with no gene match: 2. In germline, CDR1 is SGHNT, CDR2 YYREEE (reference sequence). The CDR3 coding sequence is TGTGCCAGCAGCTTTCCTAGCGGGGGGGACAATGAGCAGTTCTTC. Protein sequence: CASSFPSGGDNEQFF.

This chain connects TRBV2 to TRBJ2-7; unclear D gene. Germline CDR1 reads SNHLY; CDR2 reads FYNNEI. The ends were cut back, 5 bases at V and 3 bases at J, with 17 bases in the middle. This CDR3 region has 15 residues. CDR3 protein: CASSRAGGSLYEQYF. CDR3 nucleotide sequence: TGTGCCAGCAGTCGAGCCGGTGGCTCACTCTACGAGCAGTACTTC.

The chain carries TRBV2 and TRBJ1-2; TRBD1 matches at 7 bases. Germline V gives CDR1 SNHLY, CDR2 FYNNEI. V trimming: 4 bases; J trimming: 0 bases; junction bases outside the gene matches: 17. The CDR3 is 19 amino acids. Here the CDR3 DNA reads TGTGCCAGCAGTGCTCGACAGGGCGGACTATCCTTGTCTAACTATGGCTACACCTTC. Its protein product is CASSARQGGLSLSNYGYTF.

The rearrangement joins TRBV5-1 to TRBJ1-4; TRBD1 aligns across 7 bases. In germline, CDR1 is SGHRS, CDR2 YFSETQ. The CDR3 has 14 residues. J lost 7 bases, V lost 3 bases, and 6 bases had no gene match. The CDR3 nucleotides are TGCGCCAGCAGCTCCCAGGGGGTGGGTGAAAAACTGTTTTTT. Translating it yields CASSSQGVGEKLFF.

This clone has only one observation. The chain joins TRBV7-2 to TRBJ1-5, with TRBD1 as a possible D gene (5 bases). Germline loops: CDR1 SGHTA, CDR2 FQGNSA. This CDR3 is 14 amino acids long. Trimming pared 3 bases from V and 0 bases from J, leaving 6 bases between. The CDR3 here is CASSLRGSNQPQHF. DNA for the CDR3: TGTGCCAGCAGCTTGAGGGGTAGCAATCAGCCCCAGCATTTT.

The chain carries TRBV6-5 and TRBJ1-3; the match to TRBD1 covers 8 bases. V was clipped by 7 bases and J by 7 bases; unmatched bases: 6. Germline CDR1 MNHEY, CDR2 SVGAGI. The CDR3 totals 13 residues. CDR3 sequence: CASKRQGSNTIYF. The DNA of the CDR3 is TGTGCCAGCAAAAGACAGGGGAGTAACACCATATATTTT.

The chain couples TRBV4-1 to TRBJ1-6; no firm D call. Germline CDR1 reads MGHRA; CDR2 reads YSYEKL. This CDR3 is built from 12 residues. The ends were cut back, 0 bases at V and 17 bases at J, with 11 bases in the middle. CDR3 sequence reads: CASSQDKASFHF. CDR3 DNA sequence: TGCGCCAGCAGCCAAGATAAGGCCAGCTTCCACTTT.

The J gene is TRBJ2-1, the V gene TRBV5-1, with 9 bases lining up with TRBD1. CDR1 and CDR2 from the germline V gene are SGHRS and YFSETQ. The CDR3 contains 17 residues. Unmatched junction bases numbered 8, after V lost 4 bases and J lost 0 bases. The CDR3 DNA sequence: TGCGCCAGCAGCCCGACGCCACAGGGGGCCTCCTACAATGAGCAGTTCTTC. It codes for CASSPTPQGASYNEQFF.

The gene calls are TRBV5-4 and TRBJ2-1, with 8 bases identical to TRBD2. Germline loops: CDR1 SGHNT, CDR2 YYREEE (reference sequence). Trimming cost V 1 base and J 9 bases; bases outside gene matches: 9. The CDR3 extends over 15 amino acids. This chain's CDR3 is CASSLLGLESLEQFF. The CDR3 bases are TGTGCCAGCAGCTTGCTGGGACTAGAGAGTCTTGAGCAGTTCTTC.

The rearrangement joins TRBV4-1 to TRBJ1-4; a weak D match, TRBD1 (6 bases). The CDR3 contains 14 residues. V was cut by 6 bases and J by 3 bases, with 11 bases left in between. Germline V gene data show CDR1 as MGHRA and CDR2 as YSYEKL. The CDR3 sequence is CASSLTGPNEKLFF. In nucleotides, the CDR3 is TGCGCCAGCAGTCTGACAGGACCTAATGAAAAACTGTTTTTT.

The gene calls are TRBV25-1 and TRBJ1-4; D may be TRBD1 (5 bases). Deletions cut 6 bases from V and 2 bases from J, with 13 bases between. Germline-derived CDR1 and CDR2 are MGHDK and SYGVNS. The CDR3 length is 15 residues. CDR3 region: CASSLRGATNEKLFF. In DNA form, the CDR3 reads TGTGCCAGCAGCTTGCGAGGGGCCACTAATGAAAAACTGTTTTTT.

This chain links TRBV5-6 with TRBJ2-7, with TRBD1 as a possible D gene (6 bases). V lost 4 bases and J 1 base, leaving 9 bases between the germline ends. Germline assignment: CDR1 SGHDT and CDR2 YYEEEE. This CDR3 region has 13 residues. Here the CDR3 DNA reads TGTGCCAGCAGCGATACAGGGTCCTACGAGCAGTACTTC. Its protein is CASSDTGSYEQYF.

This chain links TRBV5-4 with TRBJ1-1; 7 bases line up with TRBD1. V lost 4 bases, J lost 2 bases, and 11 bases stayed unmatched. CDR1 SGHNT and CDR2 YYREEE come from the germline V gene (reference sequence). This CDR3 has 16 amino acids. CDR3 DNA: TGTGCCAGCAGCCTCGCCCTGGACAGGCGTAACACTGAAGCTTTCTTT. Translated, it gives CASSLALDRRNTEAFF.

The chain is built from TRBV7-9 and TRBJ2-1, with D perhaps TRBD1 (6 bases). Per germline, CDR1 SEHNR and CDR2 FQNEAQ (reference sequence). The V and J ends lost 1 base and 6 bases respectively, with 16 bases between them. This CDR3 comprises 16 residues. CDR3 residues: CASSLEEITGSNEQFF. The DNA for the CDR3 is TGTGCCAGCAGCTTAGAAGAGATAACAGGGAGCAATGAGCAGTTCTTC.

The chain carries TRBV11-3 and TRBJ2-1, with TRBD2 as a possible D gene (5 bases). Per the germline V gene, CDR1 is SGHNT and CDR2 is YENEEA. The CDR3 totals 14 residues. The V end was cut by 5 bases, the J end by 8 bases, with 16 bases between. The CDR3 DNA reads as TGTGCCAGCAGCCAGGACGGGAATGTTGATGAGCAGTTCTTC. Translating gives CASSQDGNVDEQFF.

This sequence joins TRBV5-1 and TRBJ2-5, with D possibly being TRBD1 or TRBD2 (5 bases each). Germline V gives CDR1 SGHRS, CDR2 YFSETQ. The CDR3 spans 13 residues. V lost 4 bases and J lost 2, with 9 bases in between. CDR3 residues: CASSEWGQETQYF. As DNA, the CDR3 is TGCGCCAGCAGCGAGTGGGGGCAAGAGACCCAGTACTTC.

The chain has TRBV24-1 and TRBJ2-6, with TRBD1 matching over 8 bases. The CDR3 spans 19 residues. The J segment lost 0 bases and the V segment lost 0 bases, leaving 6 bases of the junction unmatched. Germline V gene sequence: CDR1 KGHDR, CDR2 SFDVKD. CDR3 DNA sequence: TGTGCCACCAGTGATTTGGCGACAGGGGTGCACTCTGGGGCCAACGTCCTGACTTTC. Its translation is CATSDLATGVHSGANVLTF.

The V call is TRBV19, the J call TRBJ1-2, with D hard to call. The V gene's germline CDR1 is LNHDA and CDR2 SQIVND (reference sequence). This CDR3 has 13 amino acids. V dropped 3 bases and J dropped 1 base, with 6 bases sitting between them. CDR3 in DNA: TGTGCCAGTAGTATTGGGGATAACTATGGCTACACCTTC. This gives the protein CASSIGDNYGYTF.

The chain couples TRBV19 to TRBJ2-5, with D hard to call. The V end was cut by 1 base, the J end by 2 bases, with 5 bases between. The CDR3 has 13 amino acids. Germline-derived CDR1 and CDR2 are LNHDA and SQIVND (reference sequence). For the CDR3, the DNA is TGTGCCAGTAGTATAGGGCAGCAAGAGACCCAGTACTTC. Protein sequence: CASSIGQQETQYF. Full variable domain (rest looked up from reference TRBV19 and TRBJ2-5): DGGITQSPKYLFRKEGQNVTLSCEQNLNHDAMYWYRQDPGQGLRLIYYSQIVNDFQKGDIAEGYSVSREKKESFPLTVTSAQKNPTAFYLCASSIGQQETQYFGPGTRLLVL.

V is TRBV10-3 and J is TRBJ1-5; tentative D call: TRBD1 (5 bases). Germline lookup yields CDR1 ENHRY and CDR2 SYGVKD. V was pared by 3 bases and J by 4 bases, with 13 bases between. The CDR3 loop spans 15 amino acids. In DNA, the CDR3 is TGTGCCATCAGTGACCTTCCCGGGGGTAATCAGCCCCAGCATTTT. Protein product: CAISDLPGGNQPQHF.